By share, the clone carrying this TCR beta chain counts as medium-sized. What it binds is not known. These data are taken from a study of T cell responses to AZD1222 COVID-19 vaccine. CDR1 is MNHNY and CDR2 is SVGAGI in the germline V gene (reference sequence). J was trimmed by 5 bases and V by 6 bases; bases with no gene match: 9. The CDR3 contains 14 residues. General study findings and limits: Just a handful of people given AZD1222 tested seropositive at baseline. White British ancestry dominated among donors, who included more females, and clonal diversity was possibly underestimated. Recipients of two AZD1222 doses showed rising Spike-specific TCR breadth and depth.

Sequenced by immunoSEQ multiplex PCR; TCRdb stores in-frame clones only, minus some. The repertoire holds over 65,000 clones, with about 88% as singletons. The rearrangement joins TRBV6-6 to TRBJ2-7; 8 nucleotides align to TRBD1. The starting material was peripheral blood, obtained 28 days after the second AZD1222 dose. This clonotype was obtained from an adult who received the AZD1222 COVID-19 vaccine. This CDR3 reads CASSTGGPADEQYF. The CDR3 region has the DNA TGTGCCAGCAGCACAGGGGGGCCCGCAGACGAGCAGTACTTC.